A selection of T cell receptor beta chains follows, all from one sample in a study of T-cell reconstitution after alpha-beta-depleted transplantation in children. TCRdb reanalysed the PCR reads using MiXCR and keeps one entry per CDR3 protein. The sample has a few hundred thousand distinct CDR3 sequences, 10% seen once. The sample consisted of PBMCs from the stem cell graft donor, taken from the stem cell graft. Every receptor here comes from a human donor who donated a stem cell graft to a child with acute lymphoblastic leukemia. Both conserved end residues are part of each CDR3. A D gene is named only where the DNA matches it firmly. Rows may omit the clone size; those that give it use once, few, many or a size class.

v_call: TRBV6-4
j_call: TRBJ2-3
clone_size: NA
d_call: TRBD1
cdr3_nt: TGTGCCAGCAGTCGATATAAGGGGGCCGGTACGCAGTATTTT
cdr3_aa: CASSRYKGAGTQYF

v_call: TRBV28
j_call: TRBJ2-7
clone_size: many
d_call: NA
cdr3_nt: TGTGCCAGCAGTTTGGTACAGAGCTACGAGCAGTACTTC
cdr3_aa: CASSLVQSYEQYF

v_call: TRBV25-1
j_call: TRBJ2-7
clone_size: few
d_call: NA
cdr3_nt: TGTGCCAGCAGTGAACACGGGGCCTACGAGCAGTACTTC
cdr3_aa: CASSEHGAYEQYF

v_call: TRBV20-1
j_call: TRBJ2-7
clone_size: NA
d_call: TRBD2
cdr3_nt: TGCAGTGCTGGCGTCGCTAGCGGGAGGCTCAACGAGCAGTACTTC
cdr3_aa: CSAGVASGRLNEQYF

v_call: TRBV6-2/TRBV6-3
j_call: TRBJ2-1
clone_size: NA
d_call: TRBD2
cdr3_nt: TGTGCCAGCAGTTATGGGGCGGGAGGGGAGCAGTTCTTC
cdr3_aa: CASSYGAGGEQFF

v_call: TRBV20-1
j_call: TRBJ2-3
clone_size: few
d_call: NA
cdr3_nt: TGCAGTGCTAGAGATGATGGAGCTTTTAGCACAGATACGCAGTATTTT
cdr3_aa: CSARDDGAFSTDTQYF

v_call: TRBV2
j_call: TRBJ2-3
clone_size: NA
d_call: NA
cdr3_nt: TGTGCCAGCAGTGGGATCGCAGATACGCAGTATTTT
cdr3_aa: CASSGIADTQYF

v_call: TRBV25-1
j_call: TRBJ2-1
clone_size: few
d_call: TRBD2
cdr3_nt: TGTGCCAGCAGCAATCCCGGGACTAGGGAGTGGGGTGAGCAGTTCTTC
cdr3_aa: CASSNPGTREWGEQFF

v_call: TRBV12-3/TRBV12-4
j_call: TRBJ2-1
clone_size: few
d_call: TRBD1
cdr3_nt: TGTGCCAGCAGGCGACGGGACAGGGGGCACGATGAGCAGTTCTTC
cdr3_aa: CASRRRDRGHDEQFF

v_call: TRBV20-1
j_call: TRBJ2-5
clone_size: NA
d_call: TRBD2
cdr3_nt: TGCAGTGCTCCGACTAGCGGCGGAGAGACCCAGTACTTC
cdr3_aa: CSAPTSGGETQYF

v_call: TRBV5-1
j_call: TRBJ2-5
clone_size: many
d_call: NA
cdr3_nt: TGCGCCAGCAGGGACGAAGAGACCCAGTACTTC
cdr3_aa: CASRDEETQYF

v_call: TRBV11-2
j_call: TRBJ2-1
clone_size: few
d_call: TRBD2
cdr3_nt: TGTGCCAGCAGCTTAGGGGAGGGGCCCCAATGGAGTGAGCAGTTCTTC
cdr3_aa: CASSLGEGPQWSEQFF

v_call: TRBV20-1
j_call: TRBJ2-3
clone_size: many
d_call: NA
cdr3_nt: TGCAGTGCTAGCCGGGGAACAGATACGCAGTATTTT
cdr3_aa: CSASRGTDTQYF

v_call: TRBV29-1
j_call: TRBJ2-2
clone_size: many
d_call: NA
cdr3_nt: TGCAGCGTTGAACTGCCCGCGAACACCGGGGAGCTGTTTTTT
cdr3_aa: CSVELPANTGELFF

v_call: TRBV7-2
j_call: TRBJ2-1
clone_size: NA
d_call: TRBD2
cdr3_nt: TGTGCCAGCAGCTCGGGACTAGCGGGAAGGATGCAGTTCTTC
cdr3_aa: CASSSGLAGRMQFF

v_call: TRBV5-6
j_call: TRBJ2-1
clone_size: few
d_call: TRBD2
cdr3_nt: TGTGCCAGCAGCTTCACTAGCGGGAGAAATGAGCAGTTCTTC
cdr3_aa: CASSFTSGRNEQFF

v_call: TRBV14
j_call: TRBJ2-1
clone_size: NA
d_call: NA
cdr3_nt: TGTGCCAGCAGCCAAAGCGCCTTACTGGCGGACGAGGCTGAGCAGTTCTTC
cdr3_aa: CASSQSALLADEAEQFF

v_call: TRBV20-1
j_call: TRBJ2-5
clone_size: NA
d_call: NA
cdr3_nt: TGCAGTGCTTTCCGGGGCATCTCGGAGACCCAGTACTTC
cdr3_aa: CSAFRGISETQYF

v_call: TRBV4-1
j_call: TRBJ2-4
clone_size: NA
d_call: NA
cdr3_nt: TGCGCCAGCAGCCAATCGGGACTGAAGCTAGCCAAAAACATTCAGTACTTC
cdr3_aa: CASSQSGLKLAKNIQYF

v_call: TRBV5-1
j_call: TRBJ1-6
clone_size: NA
d_call: NA
cdr3_nt: TGCGCCAGCAGCGCGGAACGACCGGGGAATTCACCCCTCCACTTT
cdr3_aa: CASSAERPGNSPLHF

v_call: TRBV7-6
j_call: TRBJ2-2
clone_size: NA
d_call: NA
cdr3_nt: TGTGCCAGCAGCTTAGCGGGGTTCAACACCGGGGAGCTGTTTTTT
cdr3_aa: CASSLAGFNTGELFF

v_call: TRBV7-9
j_call: TRBJ1-2
clone_size: NA
d_call: TRBD1
cdr3_nt: TGTGCCAGCAGCCTACAGGGGTTCTATGGCTACACCTTC
cdr3_aa: CASSLQGFYGYTF

v_call: TRBV7-2
j_call: TRBJ2-3
clone_size: NA
d_call: TRBD2
cdr3_nt: TGTGCCAGCAGTTTCCGGGGGGTAGGGACAGATACGCAGTATTTT
cdr3_aa: CASSFRGVGTDTQYF

v_call: TRBV11-2
j_call: TRBJ2-7
clone_size: NA
d_call: NA
cdr3_nt: TGTGCCAGCAGCCCGGGACCGGAGGTCTACGAGCAGTACTTC
cdr3_aa: CASSPGPEVYEQYF

v_call: TRBV5-1
j_call: TRBJ2-6
clone_size: NA
d_call: TRBD1
cdr3_nt: TGCGCCAGCAGCTTGGGGGACAGGATCGGGGCCAACGTCCTGACTTTC
cdr3_aa: CASSLGDRIGANVLTF

v_call: TRBV25-1
j_call: TRBJ2-1
clone_size: many
d_call: NA
cdr3_nt: TGTGCCAGCAGAGGGGGAGTTTCCTACAATGAGCAGTTCTTC
cdr3_aa: CASRGGVSYNEQFF

v_call: TRBV5-5
j_call: TRBJ1-2
clone_size: many
d_call: NA
cdr3_nt: TGTGCCAGCAGCTTTATACAGGGCTATGGCTACACCTTC
cdr3_aa: CASSFIQGYGYTF

v_call: TRBV7-2
j_call: TRBJ1-4
clone_size: many
d_call: NA
cdr3_nt: TGTGCCAGCAGCGTAGGTCCCGGTAATGAAAAACTGTTTTTT
cdr3_aa: CASSVGPGNEKLFF

v_call: TRBV7-9
j_call: TRBJ2-3
clone_size: few
d_call: NA
cdr3_nt: TGTGCCAGCGACGAGGGGGTAGGCACAGATACGCAGTATTTT
cdr3_aa: CASDEGVGTDTQYF

v_call: TRBV5-1
j_call: TRBJ1-2
clone_size: NA
d_call: TRBD1
cdr3_nt: TGCGCCAGCAGCCGGGGACAGGGCCTAAACTATGGCTACACCTTC
cdr3_aa: CASSRGQGLNYGYTF

v_call: TRBV15
j_call: TRBJ2-3
clone_size: NA
d_call: NA
cdr3_nt: TGTGCCACTACAATGCCCGGAACCACAGATACGCAGTATTTT
cdr3_aa: CATTMPGTTDTQYF

v_call: TRBV27
j_call: TRBJ2-2
clone_size: NA
d_call: TRBD2
cdr3_nt: TGTGCCAGCAGTTTACCGGGACTAGCGGAAGCCGGGGAGCTGTTTTTT
cdr3_aa: CASSLPGLAEAGELFF

v_call: TRBV4-2
j_call: TRBJ2-5
clone_size: few
d_call: NA
cdr3_nt: TGTGCCAGCAGCCAAGACCCGGCCGTCCGAGAGACCCAGTACTTC
cdr3_aa: CASSQDPAVRETQYF

v_call: TRBV5-1
j_call: TRBJ2-7
clone_size: few
d_call: NA
cdr3_nt: TGCGCCAGCAGTACGACAGTCAACGACGAGCAGTACTTC
cdr3_aa: CASSTTVNDEQYF

v_call: TRBV7-9
j_call: TRBJ2-5
clone_size: many
d_call: NA
cdr3_nt: TGTGCCAGCAGCTTAGCGTTCGGGCGAGGTCTAGAGACCCAGTACTTC
cdr3_aa: CASSLAFGRGLETQYF

v_call: TRBV14
j_call: TRBJ2-7
clone_size: many
d_call: NA
cdr3_nt: TGTGCCAGCAGCCAAGGAACGACGCAGTACTTC
cdr3_aa: CASSQGTTQYF

v_call: TRBV7-6
j_call: TRBJ1-4
clone_size: few
d_call: NA
cdr3_nt: TGTGCCAGCAGCAGAGCGGATGCAACTAATGAAAAACTGTTTTTT
cdr3_aa: CASSRADATNEKLFF

v_call: TRBV6-1
j_call: TRBJ2-7
clone_size: few
d_call: NA
cdr3_nt: TGTGCCAGCAAGGACCGTGGGACACTCTTCTCCTACGAGCAGTACTTC
cdr3_aa: CASKDRGTLFSYEQYF

v_call: TRBV4-3
j_call: TRBJ2-1
clone_size: few
d_call: NA
cdr3_nt: TGCGCCAGCAGCCAAGACAGGAATGAGCAGTTCTTC
cdr3_aa: CASSQDRNEQFF

v_call: TRBV20-1
j_call: TRBJ2-7
clone_size: NA
d_call: NA
cdr3_nt: TGCAGTGCTAGAGGCCCGGACGGGTACGAGCAGTACTTC
cdr3_aa: CSARGPDGYEQYF

v_call: TRBV7-8
j_call: TRBJ2-3
clone_size: NA
d_call: TRBD1
cdr3_nt: TGTGCCAGCAGCTTAGCCGGGACAGGGATCGCAGATACGCAGTATTTT
cdr3_aa: CASSLAGTGIADTQYF

v_call: TRBV20-1
j_call: TRBJ2-2
clone_size: few
d_call: TRBD2
cdr3_nt: TGCAGTGCTAGACTAGCGGGACAAAACACCGGGGAGCTGTTTTTT
cdr3_aa: CSARLAGQNTGELFF

v_call: TRBV29-1
j_call: TRBJ2-7
clone_size: few
d_call: NA
cdr3_nt: TGCAGCGTTGTTCAGGGCATGTGGGAGCAGTACTTC
cdr3_aa: CSVVQGMWEQYF

v_call: TRBV12-3/TRBV12-4
j_call: TRBJ1-2
clone_size: NA
d_call: NA
cdr3_nt: TGTGCCAGCAGATTCTCCGGGAGGGACCGTCAAGTTGGCTACACCTTC
cdr3_aa: CASRFSGRDRQVGYTF

v_call: TRBV19
j_call: TRBJ1-5
clone_size: few
d_call: TRBD1
cdr3_nt: TGTGCCAGTAGTATTGGGACAGGGTTACAGCCCCAGCATTTT
cdr3_aa: CASSIGTGLQPQHF

v_call: TRBV20-1
j_call: TRBJ1-5
clone_size: many
d_call: TRBD1
cdr3_nt: TGCAGTGCTAGTATCCAGGGGGCGAGAGGCAATCAGCCCCAGCATTTT
cdr3_aa: CSASIQGARGNQPQHF